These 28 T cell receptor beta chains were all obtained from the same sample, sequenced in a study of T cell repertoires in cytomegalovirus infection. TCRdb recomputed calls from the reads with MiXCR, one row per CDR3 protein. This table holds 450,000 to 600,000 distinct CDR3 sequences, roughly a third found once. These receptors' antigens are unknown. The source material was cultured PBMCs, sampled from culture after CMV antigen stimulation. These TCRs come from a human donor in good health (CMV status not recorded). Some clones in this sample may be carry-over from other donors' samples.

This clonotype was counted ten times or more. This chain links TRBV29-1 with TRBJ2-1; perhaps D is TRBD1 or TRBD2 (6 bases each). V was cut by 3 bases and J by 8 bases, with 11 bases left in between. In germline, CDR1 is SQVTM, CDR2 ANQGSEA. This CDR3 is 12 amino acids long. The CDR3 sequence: CSVDRGVDEQFF. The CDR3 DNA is TGCAGCGTTGATAGGGGGGTGGATGAGCAGTTCTTC.

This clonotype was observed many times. In DNA, the CDR3 is TGCGCCAGCAGCCAAGAGAGATACACTGAAGCTTTCTTT. This sequence encodes CASSQERYTEAFF. J is TRBJ1-1 and V is TRBV4-1; D gene unclear. Trimming pared 0 bases from V and 3 bases from J, leaving 5 bases between. The CDR3 has 13 amino acids. CDR1 is MGHRA and CDR2 is YSYEKL in the germline V gene.

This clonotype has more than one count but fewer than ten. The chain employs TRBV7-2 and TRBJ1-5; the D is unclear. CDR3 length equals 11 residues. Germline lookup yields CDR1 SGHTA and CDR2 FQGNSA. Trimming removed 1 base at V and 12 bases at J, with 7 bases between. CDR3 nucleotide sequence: TGTGCCAGCAGCTTAGGTGACTACCAGCATTTT. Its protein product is CASSLGDYQHF.

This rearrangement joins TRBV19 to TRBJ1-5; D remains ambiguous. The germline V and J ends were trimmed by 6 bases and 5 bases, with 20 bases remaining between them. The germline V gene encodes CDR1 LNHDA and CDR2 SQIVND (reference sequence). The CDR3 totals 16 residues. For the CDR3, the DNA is TGTGCCAGTAGAACCTCGGGAGTACTAAGAGATCAGCCCCAGCATTTT. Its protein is CASRTSGVLRDQPQHF.

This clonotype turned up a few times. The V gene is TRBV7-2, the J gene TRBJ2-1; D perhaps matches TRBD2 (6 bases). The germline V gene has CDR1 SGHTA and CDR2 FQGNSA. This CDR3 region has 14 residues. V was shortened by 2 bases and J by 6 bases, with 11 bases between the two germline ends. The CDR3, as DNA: TGTGCCAGCAGCTTACGGCGGGAACTCAATGAGCAGTTCTTC. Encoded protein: CASSLRRELNEQFF. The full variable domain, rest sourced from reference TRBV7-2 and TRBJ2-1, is GAGVSQSPSNKVTEKGKDVELRCDPISGHTALYWYRQSLGQGLEFLIYFQGNSAPDKSGLPSDRFSAERTGGSVSTLTIQRTQQEDSAVYLCASSLRRELNEQFFGPGTRLTVL.

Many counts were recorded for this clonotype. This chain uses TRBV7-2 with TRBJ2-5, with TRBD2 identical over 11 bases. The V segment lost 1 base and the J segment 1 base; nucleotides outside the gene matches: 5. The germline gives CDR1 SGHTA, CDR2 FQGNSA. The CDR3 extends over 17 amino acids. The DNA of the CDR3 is TGTGCCAGCAGCTTAGGACCTAGCGGGAGGACCCAAGAGACCCAGTACTTC. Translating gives CASSLGPSGRTQETQYF.

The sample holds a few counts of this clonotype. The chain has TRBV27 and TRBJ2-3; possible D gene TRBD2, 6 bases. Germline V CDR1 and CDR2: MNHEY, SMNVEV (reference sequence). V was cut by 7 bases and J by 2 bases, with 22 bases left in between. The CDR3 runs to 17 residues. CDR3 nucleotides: TGTGCCAGCAAGATCGGGATCGGGGGAATACTCACAGATACGCAGTATTTT. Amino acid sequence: CASKIGIGGILTDTQYF.

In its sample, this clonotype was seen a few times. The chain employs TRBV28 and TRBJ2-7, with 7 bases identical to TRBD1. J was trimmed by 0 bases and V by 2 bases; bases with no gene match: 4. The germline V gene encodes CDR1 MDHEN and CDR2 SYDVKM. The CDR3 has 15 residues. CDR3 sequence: CASSLAGDSSYEQYF. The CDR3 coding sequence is TGTGCCAGCAGTTTAGCTGGGGACAGCTCCTACGAGCAGTACTTC.

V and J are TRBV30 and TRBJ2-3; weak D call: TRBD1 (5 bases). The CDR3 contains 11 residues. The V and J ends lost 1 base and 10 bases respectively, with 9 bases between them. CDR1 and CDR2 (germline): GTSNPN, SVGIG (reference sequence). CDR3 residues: CAWSDRSAQYF. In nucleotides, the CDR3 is TGTGCCTGGAGTGACAGGTCAGCGCAGTATTTT.

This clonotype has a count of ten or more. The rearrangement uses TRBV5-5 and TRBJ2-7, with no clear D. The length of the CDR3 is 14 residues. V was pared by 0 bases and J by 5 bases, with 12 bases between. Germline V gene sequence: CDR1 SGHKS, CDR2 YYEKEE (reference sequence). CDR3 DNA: TGTGCCAGCAGCTTGGAGTCTGTTCCTGACGAGCAGTACTTC. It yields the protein CASSLESVPDEQYF.

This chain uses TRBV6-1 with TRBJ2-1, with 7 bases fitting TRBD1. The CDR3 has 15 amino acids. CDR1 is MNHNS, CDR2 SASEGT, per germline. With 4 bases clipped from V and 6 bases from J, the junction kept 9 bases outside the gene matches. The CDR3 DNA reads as TGTGCCAGCAGTGGAGACAGGGCGGCCCGCAATGAGCAGTTCTTC. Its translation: CASSGDRAARNEQFF.

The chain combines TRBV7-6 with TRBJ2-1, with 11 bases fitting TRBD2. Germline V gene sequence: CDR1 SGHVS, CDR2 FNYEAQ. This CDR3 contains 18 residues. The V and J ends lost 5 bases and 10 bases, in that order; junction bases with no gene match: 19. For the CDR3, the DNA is TGTGCCAGCAGCCGTTATGAAGGACTAGCGGGTTTCGCTAGGGAGCAGTTCTTC. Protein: CASSRYEGLAGFAREQFF.

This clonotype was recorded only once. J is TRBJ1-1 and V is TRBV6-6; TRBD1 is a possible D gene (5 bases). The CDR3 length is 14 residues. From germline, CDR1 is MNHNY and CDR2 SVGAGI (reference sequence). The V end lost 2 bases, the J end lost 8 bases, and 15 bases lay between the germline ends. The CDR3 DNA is TGTGCCAGCAGTTACACAAAGGGACCGACAGAAGCTTTCTTT. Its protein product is CASSYTKGPTEAFF.

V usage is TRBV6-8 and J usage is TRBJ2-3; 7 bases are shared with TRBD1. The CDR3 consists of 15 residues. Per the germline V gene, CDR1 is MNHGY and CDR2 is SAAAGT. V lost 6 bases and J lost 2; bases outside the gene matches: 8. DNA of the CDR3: TGTGCCAGCAGACCCGGGACAGCAGTCACAGATACGCAGTATTTT. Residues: CASRPGTAVTDTQYF.

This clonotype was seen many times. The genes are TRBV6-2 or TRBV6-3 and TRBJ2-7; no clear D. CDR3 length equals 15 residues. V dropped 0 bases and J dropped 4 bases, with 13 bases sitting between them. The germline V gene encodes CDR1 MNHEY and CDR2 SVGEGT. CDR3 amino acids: CASSYSIRSPYEQYF. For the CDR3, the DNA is TGTGCCAGCAGTTACTCGATACGGAGCCCATACGAGCAGTACTTC.

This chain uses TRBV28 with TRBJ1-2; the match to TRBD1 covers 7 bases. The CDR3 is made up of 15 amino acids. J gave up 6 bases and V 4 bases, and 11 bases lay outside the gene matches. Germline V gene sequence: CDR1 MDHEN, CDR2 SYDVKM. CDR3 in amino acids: CASSSPRQGKDGYTF. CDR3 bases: TGTGCCAGCAGTTCACCACGACAGGGAAAGGATGGCTACACCTTC.

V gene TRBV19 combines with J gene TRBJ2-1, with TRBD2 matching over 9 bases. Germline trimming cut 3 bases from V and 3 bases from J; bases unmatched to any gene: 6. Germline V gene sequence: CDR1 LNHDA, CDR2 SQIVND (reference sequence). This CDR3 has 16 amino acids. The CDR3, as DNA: TGTGCCAGTAGTATCCTAGCGGGATTGGGCTACAATGAGCAGTTCTTC. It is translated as CASSILAGLGYNEQFF.

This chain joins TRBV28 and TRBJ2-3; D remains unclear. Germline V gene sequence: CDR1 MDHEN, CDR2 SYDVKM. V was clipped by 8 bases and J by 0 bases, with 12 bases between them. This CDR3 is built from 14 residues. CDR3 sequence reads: CASARRQSTDTQYF. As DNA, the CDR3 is TGTGCCAGCGCTCGACGGCAGAGCACAGATACGCAGTATTTT. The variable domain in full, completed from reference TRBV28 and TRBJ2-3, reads DVKVTQSSRYLVKRTGEKVFLECVQDMDHENMFWYRQDPGLGLRLIYFSYDVKMKEKGDIPEGYSVSREKKERFSLILESASTNQTSMYLCASARRQSTDTQYFGPGTRLTVL.

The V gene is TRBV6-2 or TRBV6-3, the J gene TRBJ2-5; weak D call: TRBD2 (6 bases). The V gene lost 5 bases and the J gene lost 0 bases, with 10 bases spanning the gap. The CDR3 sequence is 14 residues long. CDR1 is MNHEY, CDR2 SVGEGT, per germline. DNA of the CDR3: TGTGCCAGCAGTCTCCGGGACTACCAAGAGACCCAGTACTTC. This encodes CASSLRDYQETQYF.

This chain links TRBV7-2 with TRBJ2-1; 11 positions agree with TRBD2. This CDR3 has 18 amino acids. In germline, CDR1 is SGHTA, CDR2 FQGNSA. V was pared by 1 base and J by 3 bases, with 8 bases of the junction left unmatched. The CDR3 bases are TGTGCCAGCAGCTTAGTGGCGTCTAGCGGGAGGCACTACAATGAGCAGTTCTTC. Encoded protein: CASSLVASSGRHYNEQFF. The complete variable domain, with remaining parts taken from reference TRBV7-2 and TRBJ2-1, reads GAGVSQSPSNKVTEKGKDVELRCDPISGHTALYWYRQSLGQGLEFLIYFQGNSAPDKSGLPSDRFSAERTGGSVSTLTIQRTQQEDSAVYLCASSLVASSGRHYNEQFFGPGTRLTVL.

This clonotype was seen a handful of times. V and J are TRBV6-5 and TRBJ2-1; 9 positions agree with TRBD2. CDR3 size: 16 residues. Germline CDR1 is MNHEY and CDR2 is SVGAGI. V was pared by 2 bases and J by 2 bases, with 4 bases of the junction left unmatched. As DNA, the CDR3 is TGTGCCAGCAGTTACACCCGACTAGCGGCCTACAATGAGCAGTTCTTC. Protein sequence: CASSYTRLAAYNEQFF.

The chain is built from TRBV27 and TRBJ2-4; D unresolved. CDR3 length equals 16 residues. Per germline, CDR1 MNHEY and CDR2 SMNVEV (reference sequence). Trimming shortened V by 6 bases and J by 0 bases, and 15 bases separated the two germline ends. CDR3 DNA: TGTGCCAGCAGCCCCCCGCAAGGGCTAGCCAAAAACATTCAGTACTTC. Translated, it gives CASSPPQGLAKNIQYF.

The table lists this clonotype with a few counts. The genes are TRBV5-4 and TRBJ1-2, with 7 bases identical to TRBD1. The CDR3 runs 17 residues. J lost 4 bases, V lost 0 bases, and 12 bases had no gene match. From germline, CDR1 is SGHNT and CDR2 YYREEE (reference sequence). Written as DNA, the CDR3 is TGTGCCAGCAGCTTGGCCCTCGGACAGGCTTCGGGCTATGGCTACACCTTC. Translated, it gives CASSLALGQASGYGYTF.

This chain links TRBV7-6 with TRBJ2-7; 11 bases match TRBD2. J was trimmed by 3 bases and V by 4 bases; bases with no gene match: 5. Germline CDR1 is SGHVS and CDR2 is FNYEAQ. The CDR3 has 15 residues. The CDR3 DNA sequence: TGTGCCAGCAGCTCCACTAGCGGGAGAGTCTACGAGCAGTACTTC. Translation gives CASSSTSGRVYEQYF. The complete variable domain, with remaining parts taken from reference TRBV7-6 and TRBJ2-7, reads GAGVSQSPRYKVTKRGQDVALRCDPISGHVSLYWYRQALGQGPEFLTYFNYEAQQDKSGLPNDRFSAERPEGSISTLTIQRTEQRDSAMYRCASSSTSGRVYEQYFGPGTRLTVT.

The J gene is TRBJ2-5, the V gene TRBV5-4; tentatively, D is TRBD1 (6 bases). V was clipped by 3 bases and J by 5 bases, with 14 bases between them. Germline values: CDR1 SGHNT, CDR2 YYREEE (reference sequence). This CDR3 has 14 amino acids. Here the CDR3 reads CASSWGRQAETQYF. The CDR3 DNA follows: TGTGCCAGCAGCTGGGGGCGGCAAGCGGAGACCCAGTACTTC.

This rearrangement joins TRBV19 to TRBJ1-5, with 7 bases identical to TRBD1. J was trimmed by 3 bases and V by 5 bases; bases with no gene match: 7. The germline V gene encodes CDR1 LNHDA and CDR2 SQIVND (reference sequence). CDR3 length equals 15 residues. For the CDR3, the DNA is TGTGCCAGTAGTGTCCGGGACAGCCTCAATCAGCCCCAGCATTTT. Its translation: CASSVRDSLNQPQHF. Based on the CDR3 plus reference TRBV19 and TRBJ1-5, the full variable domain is DGGITQSPKYLFRKEGQNVTLSCEQNLNHDAMYWYRQDPGQGLRLIYYSQIVNDFQKGDIAEGYSVSREKKESFPLTVTSAQKNPTAFYLCASSVRDSLNQPQHFGDGTRLSIL.

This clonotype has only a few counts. The CDR3 sequence is CASSYSRLASEQFF. The CDR3, as DNA: TGTGCCAGCAGCTACAGTAGACTAGCGAGTGAGCAGTTCTTC. The chain couples TRBV7-9 to TRBJ2-1; 8 bases are a match to TRBD2. The CDR3 sequence is 14 residues long. The junction had 8 bases not matched to a gene; V was cut back by 4 bases and J by 9 bases. Germline CDR1 and CDR2: SEHNR and FQNEAQ (reference sequence).

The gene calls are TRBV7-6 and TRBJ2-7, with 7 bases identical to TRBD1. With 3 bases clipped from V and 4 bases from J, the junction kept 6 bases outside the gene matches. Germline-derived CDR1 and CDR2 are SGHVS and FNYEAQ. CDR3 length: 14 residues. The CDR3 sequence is CASSFTRRGYEQYV. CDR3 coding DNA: TGTGCCAGCAGCTTTACTCGCAGGGGGTACGAGCAGTACGTC.